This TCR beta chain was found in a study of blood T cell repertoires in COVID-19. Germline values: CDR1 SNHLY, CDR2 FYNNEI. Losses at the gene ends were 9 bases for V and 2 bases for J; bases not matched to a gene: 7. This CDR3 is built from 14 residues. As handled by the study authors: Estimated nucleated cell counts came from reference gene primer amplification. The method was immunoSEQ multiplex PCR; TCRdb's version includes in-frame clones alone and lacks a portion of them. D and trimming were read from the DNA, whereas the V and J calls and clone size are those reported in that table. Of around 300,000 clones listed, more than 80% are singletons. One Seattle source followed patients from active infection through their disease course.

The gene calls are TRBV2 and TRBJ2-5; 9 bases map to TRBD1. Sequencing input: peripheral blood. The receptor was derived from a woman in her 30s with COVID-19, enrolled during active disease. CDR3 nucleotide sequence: TGTGCCAGTATGAGGGACAGGGCACAAGAGACCCAGTACTTC. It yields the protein CASMRDRAQETQYF.